This T cell receptor (beta chain) was observed in a study of control samples from healthy donors and cancer patients. V lost 4 bases, J lost 0 bases, and 4 bases stayed unmatched. CDR3 length: 15 residues. The germline V gene has CDR1 SGHNT and CDR2 YYREEE (reference sequence). Profiling relied on immunoSEQ multiplex PCR, and the TCRdb table lists in-frame clones only, not all of them. The data contain fewer than 200,000 clones, roughly 90% of them seen just once; the ten biggest clones take up approximately 12%. This clone was picked up a small number of times. The sample comprised blood. This clonotype was sampled from a young man in good health. The chain carries TRBV5-4 and TRBJ1-3; 7 bases map to TRBD1. CDR3 sequence: CASSPDRASGNTIYF. In nucleotides, the CDR3 is TGTGCCAGCAGCCCCGACAGGGCCTCTGGAAACACCATATATTTT.